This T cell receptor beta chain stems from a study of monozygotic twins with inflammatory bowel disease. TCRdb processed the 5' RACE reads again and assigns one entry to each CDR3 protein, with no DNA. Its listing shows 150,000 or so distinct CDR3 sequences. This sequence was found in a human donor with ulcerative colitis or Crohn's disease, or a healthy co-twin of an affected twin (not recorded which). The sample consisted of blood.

The chain's CDR3 is CASSVGGTAYEQYF. The chain uses TRBV9 and TRBJ2-7; there is no DNA to check the TCRdb D call of TRBD1. The CDR3 totals 14 residues. CDR1 is SGDLS and CDR2 is YYNGEE in the germline V gene.